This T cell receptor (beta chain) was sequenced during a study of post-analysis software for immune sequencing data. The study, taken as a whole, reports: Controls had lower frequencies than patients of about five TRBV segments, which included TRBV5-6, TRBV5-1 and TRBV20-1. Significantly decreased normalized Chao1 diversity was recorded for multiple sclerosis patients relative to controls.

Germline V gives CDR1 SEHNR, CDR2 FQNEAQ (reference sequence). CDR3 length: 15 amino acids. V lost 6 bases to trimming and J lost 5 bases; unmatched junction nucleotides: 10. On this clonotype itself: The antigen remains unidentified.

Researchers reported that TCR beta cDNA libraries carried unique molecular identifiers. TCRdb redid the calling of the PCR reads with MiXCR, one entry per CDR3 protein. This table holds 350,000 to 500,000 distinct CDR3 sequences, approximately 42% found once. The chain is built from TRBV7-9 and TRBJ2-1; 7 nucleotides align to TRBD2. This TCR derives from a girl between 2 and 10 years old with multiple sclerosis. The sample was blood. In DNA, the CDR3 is TGTGCCAGCAGTTCGCCGGGACTAAGAAACAATGAGCAGTTCTTC. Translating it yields CASSSPGLRNNEQFF.